Below, 14 T cell receptor beta chains from the same sample are listed, as sequenced in a study of breast tumors, draining lymph nodes, adjacent tissues. TCRdb re-called the multiplex PCR reads through MiXCR, storing one row per CDR3 protein. This sample has some 9,200 distinct CDR3 sequences; about 42% occur once, and the top ten carry about 14%. Material for sequencing was tumor-adjacent breast tissue. The receptor set was obtained from a female donor with breast cancer. Some clones in this sample may be carry-over from other donors' samples.

The chain employs TRBV20-1 and TRBJ2-7, with 7 bases matching TRBD2. This CDR3 spans 15 amino acids. J gave up 0 bases and V 5 bases, and 10 bases lay outside the gene matches. Germline loops: CDR1 DFQATT, CDR2 SNEGSKA (reference sequence). The DNA of the CDR3 is TGCAGTGCTCCCTCGGGGGGTACCAGCTCCTACGAGCAGTACTTC. This translates into CSAPSGGTSSYEQYF.

Note on this clonotype: The germline gene is not matched at one end of the junction; a read error may be the cause. The chain couples TRBV19 to TRBJ2-3, with 7 bases aligning to TRBD1. Per the germline V gene, CDR1 is LNHDA and CDR2 is SQIVND (reference sequence). The CDR3 is 18 amino acids. The CDR3 protein is CASRPRGERSKGTDTQYF. The CDR3 DNA is TGTGCCAGTAGACCGAGAGGTGAGAGGAGTAAGGGGACAGATACGCAGTACTTT. Combining the CDR3 with reference TRBV19 and TRBJ2-3 gives the whole variable domain DGGITQSPKYLFRKEGQNVTLSCEQNLNHDAMYWYRQDPGQGLRLIYYSQIVNDFQKGDIAEGYSVSREKKESFPLTVTSAQKNPTAFYLCASRPRGERSKGTDTQYFGPGTRLTVL.

Details on this clonotype: One end of the junction does not line up with germline, which may come from a read error. The V gene is TRBV3-1, the J gene TRBJ2-3; maybe TRBD2 (5 bases). Germline CDR1 is LGHDT and CDR2 is YNNKEL (reference sequence). The CDR3 is 15 amino acids. Here the CDR3 reads CAGSQLDFRTDTQYF. CDR3 nucleotide sequence: TGTGCCGGCAGCCAGTTGGACTTCCGCACAGATACGCAGTATTTT.

This clonotype is termed medium-sized. The chain employs TRBV2 and TRBJ2-7; the D is unclear. The CDR3 consists of 11 residues. Germline CDR1 reads SNHLY; CDR2 reads FYNNEI. V dropped 4 bases and J dropped 5 bases, with 6 bases sitting between them. The CDR3 here is CASSASDEQYF. Here the CDR3 DNA reads TGTGCCAGCAGTGCTAGTGACGAGCAGTACTTC.

V usage is TRBV5-1 and J usage is TRBJ2-7; D remains unclear. Germline V gives CDR1 SGHRS, CDR2 YFSETQ. V was trimmed by 0 bases and J by 2 bases, leaving 9 bases between them. This CDR3 has 14 residues. Written as DNA, the CDR3 is TGCGCCAGCAGCTTGGCCGGGCCCCCCTACGAGCAGTACTTC. The encoded protein is CASSLAGPPYEQYF.

The chain combines TRBV7-9 with TRBJ2-7, with 13 bases that match TRBD2. The germline V gene has CDR1 SEHNR and CDR2 FQNEAQ (reference sequence). The CDR3 covers 14 residues. J lost 6 bases, V lost 4 bases, and 3 bases had no gene match. CDR3: CASSSGLAGLEQYF. The DNA for the CDR3 is TGTGCCAGCAGCTCGGGACTAGCGGGACTCGAGCAGTACTTC. Based on the CDR3 plus reference TRBV7-9 and TRBJ2-7, the full variable domain is DTGVSQNPRHKITKRGQNVTFRCDPISEHNRLYWYRQTLGQGPEFLTYFQNEAQLEKSRLLSDRFSAERPKGSFSTLEIQRTEQGDSAMYLCASSSGLAGLEQYFGPGTRLTVT.

In its sample, this clonotype ranks as medium-sized. The V call is TRBV20-1, the J call TRBJ1-5, with D maybe TRBD1 (5 bases). Germline lookup yields CDR1 DFQATT and CDR2 SNEGSKA (reference sequence). Trimming left V 2 bases short and J 2 bases short, with 13 bases between. The CDR3 sequence is 15 residues long. The CDR3 here is CSARSGGAGNQPQHF. CDR3 in DNA: TGCAGTGCTAGATCGGGTGGGGCAGGCAATCAGCCCCAGCATTTT.

This chain connects TRBV20-1 to TRBJ2-7; TRBD1 might be the D (6 bases). The CDR3 has 16 amino acids. Germline loops: CDR1 DFQATT, CDR2 SNEGSKA (reference sequence). V was shortened by 2 bases and J by 7 bases, with 24 bases between the two germline ends. As DNA, the CDR3 is TGCAGTGCTAGACCTATCACAGGGTCACGAGGATGGGAGCAGTACTTC. Its translation: CSARPITGSRGWEQYF.

Ten or more counts support this clonotype. The chain has TRBV18 and TRBJ2-1; no clear D gene. Germline lookup yields CDR1 KGHSH and CDR2 LQKENI. The CDR3 consists of 14 residues. V was trimmed by 6 bases and J by 1 base, leaving 10 bases between them. The CDR3 spells CASSLTSSYNEQFF. CDR3 sequence (DNA): TGTGCCAGCTCCTTAACTTCATCCTACAATGAGCAGTTCTTC.

This chain links TRBV19 with TRBJ2-7; 14 nucleotides align to TRBD2. J was trimmed by 4 bases and V by 4 bases; bases with no gene match: 3. Germline V gene data show CDR1 as LNHDA and CDR2 as SQIVND (reference sequence). The CDR3 is 15 amino acids. The CDR3 sequence is CASSRTSGRKYEQYF. As DNA, the CDR3 is TGTGCCAGTAGTAGGACTAGCGGGAGGAAATACGAGCAGTACTTC. The full variable domain, with the rest looked up from reference TRBV19 and TRBJ2-7, is DGGITQSPKYLFRKEGQNVTLSCEQNLNHDAMYWYRQDPGQGLRLIYYSQIVNDFQKGDIAEGYSVSREKKESFPLTVTSAQKNPTAFYLCASSRTSGRKYEQYFGPGTRLTVT.

By proportion, this clonotype is medium-sized. The chain uses TRBV6-1 and TRBJ2-1, with TRBD2 matching over 8 bases. The CDR3 sequence is 15 residues long. Germline trimming cut 5 bases from V and 5 bases from J; bases unmatched to any gene: 8. CDR1 and CDR2 from the germline V gene are MNHNS and SASEGT. The CDR3 region has the DNA TGTGCCAGCAGTAAGAGCGGGAGTTTGAACAATGAGCAGTTCTTC. It encodes CASSKSGSLNNEQFF.

By its share, this clonotype is medium-sized. The J gene is TRBJ2-7, the V gene TRBV29-1; TRBD1 aligns across 7 bases. This CDR3 comprises 12 residues. After removal of 4 bases from V and 4 bases from J, the junction contained 4 bases not matched to a gene. Germline V gene data show CDR1 as SQVTM and CDR2 as ANQGSEA. The CDR3 bases are TGCAGCGTTGGGGACAGCAGGTACGAGCAGTACTTC. Amino acid sequence: CSVGDSRYEQYF.

At least ten counts were recorded for this clonotype. The chain has TRBV7-9 and TRBJ2-3; 9 bases are a match to TRBD2. V lost 5 bases, J lost 5 bases, and 11 bases stayed unmatched. Germline CDR1 SEHNR, CDR2 FQNEAQ (reference sequence). This CDR3 spans 16 amino acids. As DNA, the CDR3 is TGTGCCAGCAGCCCGCCGTCCCGCGGGAGGGTAGATACGCAGTATTTT. Translated: CASSPPSRGRVDTQYF.

By share of the sample, this clonotype is medium-sized (0.01 to 0.1%). The V gene is TRBV20-1, the J gene TRBJ2-7; 10 positions agree with TRBD2. Germline lookup yields CDR1 DFQATT and CDR2 SNEGSKA (reference sequence). The junction had 15 bases not matched to a gene; V was cut back by 1 base and J by 3 bases. This CDR3 contains 18 residues. CDR3 coding DNA: TGCAGTGCTAGAGGTAATGGACTAGCGGAAAGAGCTCTCTACGAGCAGTACTTC. Amino acids: CSARGNGLAERALYEQYF.